This TCR beta chain was obtained from a study of T cell repertoires in cytomegalovirus infection. About the study: A matching HLA type, together with CMV infection, was signaled by public TCR beta signatures.

MiXCR was run by TCRdb on the reads, yielding one entry per CDR3 protein. The profile shows under 600,000 distinct CDR3 sequences, 16% of them singletons. The V end lost 4 bases, the J end lost 6 bases, and 24 bases lay between the germline ends. The CDR3 loop spans 17 amino acids. The V gene's germline CDR1 is SGHAT and CDR2 FQNNGV. This clonotype was observed many times. This TCR derives from a human donor in good health (CMV status not recorded). Some clones in this sample may be carry-over from other donors' samples. V and J are TRBV11-2 and TRBJ1-1; possibly TRBD1 for D (5 bases). Sequenced material: CD8+ T cells from PBMCs. The CDR3 spells CASSYPFRDYSPPEAFF. CDR3 DNA sequence: TGTGCCAGCAGCTATCCCTTCAGGGATTATTCCCCGCCTGAAGCTTTCTTT.